The sequence of this T cell receptor beta chain was determined in a study of cytomegalovirus exposure and HLA in healthy donors. The germline gives CDR1 SGHTA, CDR2 FQGTGA. CDR3 length: 14 residues. The V end lost 5 bases, the J end lost 3 bases, and 13 bases lay between the germline ends. Donors in the study were healthy people who gave bone marrow. The study ran its PCR with 60 Vbeta and 13 Jbeta primers. The protocol was immunoSEQ multiplex PCR, while the TCRdb copy is restricted to in-frame clones and leaves out a portion. The table records 100,000 to 150,000 clones, 81% of them present only once. The table lists this clone with a few counts.

Sample: PBMCs. This TCR came from a woman aged 25 to 45 in good health and CMV-seronegative. V usage is TRBV7-3 and J usage is TRBJ1-2; no reliable D call. The CDR3 nucleotides are TGTGCCAGCAGCCCAAGACACGGGGACTATGGCTACACCTTC. Translated, it gives CASSPRHGDYGYTF.